This T cell receptor (beta chain) originates from a study of T cell repertoires in cytomegalovirus infection (dated by TCRdb to about 2019). For context, the study as a whole: Alongside well-studied HLA-B-restricted epitopes, the peptide stimulations were aimed at recently identified HLA-C-restricted CMV epitopes, whose presentation resists viral immunomodulation. Donor HLA type was relevant to the analysis, as public TCR beta signatures indicated carriage of CMV infection together with the matching HLA type. Study-level results and caveats: Carriers of CMV infection plus the relevant HLA type were discriminated by the cumulative frequency of public TCR beta family members in the study cohort and in an independent roughly 340-donor cohort. The ex vivo response was dominated by HLA-C-restricted CMV-specific TCR beta clonotypes, which also provided the single most frequent clonotype in two of eight donors.

Taken from cysteine to phenylalanine, the CDR3 has 14 residues. Left in the record is the CDR3 DNA by itself, 42 bases read in frame from the first base. Cut back by 5 bases and 4 bases, the V and J ends lie 12 bases apart. Sequences SNHLY (CDR1) and FYNNEI (CDR2) are obtained from the germline V gene. Explained via the paper, the treatment or condition label denotes: in vitro stimulation with specific CMV peptide epitopes to enrich CMV-specific T cells. Sequencing took place on an Illumina HiSeq 1500. TCRdb's own reprocessing of the public reads used fastp at Q25 and MiXCR and kept productive beta chains. Entries are consolidated by CDR3 protein sequence, retaining the most common genes and DNA. The sample table shows around 71,000 distinct CDR3 sequences, and around 20% are seen once. The top ten clonotypes cover about 72% of the sample. As for this clonotype: What this receptor recognizes is not known. Within one base of it there is no much larger clone, and no base qualities were kept.

The chain is encoded by TRBV2 joined to TRBJ2-1; TRBD2 might be the D gene, on 5 matching bases. This receptor was taken from a human donor in good health (CMV status not recorded). Some clones in this sample may be carry-over from other donors' samples. The sequencing used CD8+ T cells from cultured PBMCs, collected from culture after CMV antigen stimulation. The CDR3 region reads CASSLAATYNEQFF. The DNA sequence is TGTGCCAGCAGTCTAGCCGCGACGTACAATGAGCAGTTCTTC.